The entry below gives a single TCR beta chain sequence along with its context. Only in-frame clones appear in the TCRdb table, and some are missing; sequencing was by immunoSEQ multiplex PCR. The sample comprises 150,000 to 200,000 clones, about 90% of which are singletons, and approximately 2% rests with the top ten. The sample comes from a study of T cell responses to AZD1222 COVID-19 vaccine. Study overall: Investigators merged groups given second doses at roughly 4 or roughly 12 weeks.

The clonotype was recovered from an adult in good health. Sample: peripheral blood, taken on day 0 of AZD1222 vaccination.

The chain's CDR3 is CASSNQGGNTGELFF. The CDR3 DNA reads as TGTGCCAGTAGTAACCAAGGGGGGAACACCGGGGAGCTGTTTTTT. The chain carries TRBV19 and TRBJ2-2; a possible D gene is TRBD1 (6 bases). This CDR3 comprises 15 residues. Germline V gene lookup returns CDR1 LNHDA and CDR2 SQIVND (reference sequence). V lost 4 bases and J lost 1, with 10 bases in between.